This T cell receptor beta chain appears in the sequencing data of a study of naive and memory T cell subsets. V lost 8 bases and J lost 9, with 11 bases in between. CDR1 and CDR2 from the germline V gene are MNHEY and SVGEGT. The CDR3 runs to 12 residues. An equimolar mix of two oligonucleotides served as the beta constant-region primer for TRBC1 and TRBC2. Four rounds of PCR amplified the ligated cDNA using nested alpha and beta constant-region primers plus SP2. TCRdb recomputed calls from the UMI-ligation and nested PCR reads with MiXCR, one row per CDR3 protein. The sample includes 15,000 to 20,000 distinct CDR3 sequences, roughly 8.7% seen only once; the top ten take roughly 23%. After CD4 positive bead selection, the CD4-negative fraction gave CD8 T cells. A few counts support this clonotype. No antigen is known for it. Study results and limitations: A clonotype means one alpha or beta sequence, not an alpha/beta pair. In naive cells, over 90% of TCR sequences were seen only once.

The clonotype comes from a human donor in good health. The source material was central memory CD8+ T cells from blood. The J gene is TRBJ1-6, the V gene TRBV6-2 or TRBV6-3; D might be TRBD1 (5 bases). The CDR3 coding sequence is TGTGCCAGCGGGACCGGGGGTTCACCCCTCCACTTT. It encodes CASGTGGSPLHF.